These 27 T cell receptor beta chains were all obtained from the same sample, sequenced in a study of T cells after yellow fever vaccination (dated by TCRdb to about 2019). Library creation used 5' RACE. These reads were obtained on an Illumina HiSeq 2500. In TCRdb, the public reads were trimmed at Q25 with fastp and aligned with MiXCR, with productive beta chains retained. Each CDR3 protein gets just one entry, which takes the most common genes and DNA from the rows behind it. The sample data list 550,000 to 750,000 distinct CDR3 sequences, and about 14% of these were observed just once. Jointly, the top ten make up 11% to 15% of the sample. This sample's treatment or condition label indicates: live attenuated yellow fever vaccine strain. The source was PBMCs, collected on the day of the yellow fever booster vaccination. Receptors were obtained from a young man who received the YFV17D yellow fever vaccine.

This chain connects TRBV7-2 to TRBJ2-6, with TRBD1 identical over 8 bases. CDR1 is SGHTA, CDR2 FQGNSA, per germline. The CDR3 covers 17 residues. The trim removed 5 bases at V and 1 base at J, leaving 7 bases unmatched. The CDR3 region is CASSRRGQASGANVLTF. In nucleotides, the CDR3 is TGTGCCAGCAGCCGACGGGGACAGGCTTCTGGGGCCAACGTCCTGACTTTC.

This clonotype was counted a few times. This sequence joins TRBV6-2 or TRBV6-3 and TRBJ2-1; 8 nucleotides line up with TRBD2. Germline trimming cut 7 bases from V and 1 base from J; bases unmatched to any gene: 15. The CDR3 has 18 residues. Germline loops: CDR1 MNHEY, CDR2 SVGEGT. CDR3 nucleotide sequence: TGTGCCAGCATTCCCGGTCGGCTAGCGGGCCCATCCTACAATGAGCAGTTCTTC. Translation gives CASIPGRLAGPSYNEQFF.

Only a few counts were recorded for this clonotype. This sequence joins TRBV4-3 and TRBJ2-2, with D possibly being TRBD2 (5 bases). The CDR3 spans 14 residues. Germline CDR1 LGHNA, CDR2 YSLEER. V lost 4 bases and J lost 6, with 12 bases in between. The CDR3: CASSRGGRSGELFF. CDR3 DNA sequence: TGCGCCAGCAGCCGTGGCGGGCGGTCCGGGGAGCTGTTTTTT.

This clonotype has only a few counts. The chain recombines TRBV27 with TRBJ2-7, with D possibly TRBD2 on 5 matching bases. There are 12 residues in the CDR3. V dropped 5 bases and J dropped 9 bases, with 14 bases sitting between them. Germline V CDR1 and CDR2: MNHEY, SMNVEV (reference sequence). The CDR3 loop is CASSPEGGPQYF. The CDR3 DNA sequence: TGTGCCAGCAGTCCTGAGGGCGGCCCGCAGTACTTC.

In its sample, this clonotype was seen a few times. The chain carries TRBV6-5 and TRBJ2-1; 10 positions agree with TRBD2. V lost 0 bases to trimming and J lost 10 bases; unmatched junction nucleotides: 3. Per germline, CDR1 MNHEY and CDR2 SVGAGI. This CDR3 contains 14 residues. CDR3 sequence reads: CASSYSLAGVEQFF. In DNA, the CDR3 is TGTGCCAGCAGTTACTCCCTAGCGGGAGTCGAGCAGTTCTTC.

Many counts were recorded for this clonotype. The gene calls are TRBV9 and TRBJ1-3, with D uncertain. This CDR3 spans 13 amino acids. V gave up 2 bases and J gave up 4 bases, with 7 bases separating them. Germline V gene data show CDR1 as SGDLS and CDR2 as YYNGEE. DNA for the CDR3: TGTGCCAGCAGCGTCCCAGGAGGAAACACCATATATTTT. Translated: CASSVPGGNTIYF.

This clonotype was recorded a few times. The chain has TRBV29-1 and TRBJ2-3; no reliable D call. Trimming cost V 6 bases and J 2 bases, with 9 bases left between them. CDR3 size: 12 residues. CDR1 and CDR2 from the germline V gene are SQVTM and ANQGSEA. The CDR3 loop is CSVARVTDTQYF. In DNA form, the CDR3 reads TGCAGCGTCGCCAGAGTCACAGATACGCAGTATTTT.

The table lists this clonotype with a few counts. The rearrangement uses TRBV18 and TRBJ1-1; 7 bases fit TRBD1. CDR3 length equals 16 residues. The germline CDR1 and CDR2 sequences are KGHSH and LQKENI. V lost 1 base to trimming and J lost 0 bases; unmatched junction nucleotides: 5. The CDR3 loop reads CASSPQEGAMNTEAFF. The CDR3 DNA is TGTGCCAGCTCACCACAGGAGGGGGCAATGAACACTGAAGCTTTCTTT.

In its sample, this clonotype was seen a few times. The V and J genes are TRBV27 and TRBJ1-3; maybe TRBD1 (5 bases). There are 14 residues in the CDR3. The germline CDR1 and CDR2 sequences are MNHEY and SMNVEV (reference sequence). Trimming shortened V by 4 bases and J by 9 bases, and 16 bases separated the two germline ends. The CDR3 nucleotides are TGTGCCAGCAGTTCACCAGGGCATCTGGGCACCATATATTTT. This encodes CASSSPGHLGTIYF.

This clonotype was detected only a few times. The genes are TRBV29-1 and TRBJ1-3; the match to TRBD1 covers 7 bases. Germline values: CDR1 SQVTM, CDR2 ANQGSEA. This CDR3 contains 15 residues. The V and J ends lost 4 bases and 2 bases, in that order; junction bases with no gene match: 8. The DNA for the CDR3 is TGCAGCGTTGCCCCTTCGACAGGGCCTGGAAACACCATATATTTT. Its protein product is CSVAPSTGPGNTIYF.

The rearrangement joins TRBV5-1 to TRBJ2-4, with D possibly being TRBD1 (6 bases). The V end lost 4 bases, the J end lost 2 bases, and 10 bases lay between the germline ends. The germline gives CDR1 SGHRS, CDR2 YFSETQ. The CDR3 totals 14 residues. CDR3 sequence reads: CASSMDSTKNIQYF. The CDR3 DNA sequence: TGCGCCAGCAGCATGGACAGCACCAAAAACATTCAGTACTTC.

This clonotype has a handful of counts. The CDR3 spells CASSPGEYF. CDR3 nucleotides: TGTGCCAGTAGTCCAGGGGAGTACTTC. The chain carries TRBV6-5 and TRBJ2-7, with D possibly matching TRBD1 (6 bases). There are 9 residues in the CDR3. Per the germline V gene, CDR1 is MNHEY and CDR2 is SVGAGI. V dropped 9 bases and J dropped 11 bases, with 11 bases sitting between them.

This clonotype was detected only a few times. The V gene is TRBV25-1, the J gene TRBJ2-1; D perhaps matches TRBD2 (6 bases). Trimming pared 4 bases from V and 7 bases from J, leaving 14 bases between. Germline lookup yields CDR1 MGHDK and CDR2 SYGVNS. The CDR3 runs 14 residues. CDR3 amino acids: CASSVWRDGNEQFF. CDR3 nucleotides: TGTGCCAGCAGTGTTTGGCGGGATGGGAATGAGCAGTTCTTC.

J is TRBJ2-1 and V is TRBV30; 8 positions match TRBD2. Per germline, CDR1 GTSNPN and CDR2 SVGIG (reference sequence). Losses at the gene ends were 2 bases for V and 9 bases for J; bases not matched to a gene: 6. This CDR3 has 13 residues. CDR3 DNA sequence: TGTGCCTGGAGTAGCGGGAGCGGGTCTGAGCAGTTCTTC. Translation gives CAWSSGSGSEQFF.

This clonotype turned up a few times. The CDR3 sequence is CASRDRTGRGQPQHF. In nucleotides, the CDR3 is TGTGCCAGCAGAGACAGGACAGGGAGAGGTCAGCCCCAGCATTTT. V usage is TRBV2 and J usage is TRBJ1-5; 8 bases are a match to TRBD1. Germline V gene sequence: CDR1 SNHLY, CDR2 FYNNEI. The V segment lost 6 bases and the J segment 6 bases; nucleotides outside the gene matches: 10. The CDR3 runs to 15 residues.

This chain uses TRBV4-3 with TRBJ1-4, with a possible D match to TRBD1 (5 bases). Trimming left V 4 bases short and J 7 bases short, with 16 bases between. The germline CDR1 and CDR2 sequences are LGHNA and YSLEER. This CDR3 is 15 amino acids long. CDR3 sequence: CASSLEAGFGEKLFF. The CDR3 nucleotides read TGCGCCAGCAGCCTCGAGGCAGGGTTCGGTGAAAAACTGTTTTTT.

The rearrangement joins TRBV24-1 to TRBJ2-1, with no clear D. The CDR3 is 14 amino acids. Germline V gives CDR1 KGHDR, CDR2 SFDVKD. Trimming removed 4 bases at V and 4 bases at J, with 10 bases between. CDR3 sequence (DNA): TGTGCCACCAGTGACCCTCACAATTACAATGAGCAGTTCTTC. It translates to CATSDPHNYNEQFF.

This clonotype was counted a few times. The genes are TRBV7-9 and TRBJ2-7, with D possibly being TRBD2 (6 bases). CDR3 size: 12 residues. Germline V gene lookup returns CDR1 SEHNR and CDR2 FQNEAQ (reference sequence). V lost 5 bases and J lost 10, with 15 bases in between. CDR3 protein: CASSLGSAGQYF. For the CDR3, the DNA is TGTGCCAGCAGCCTGGGTTCCGCGGGACAGTACTTC. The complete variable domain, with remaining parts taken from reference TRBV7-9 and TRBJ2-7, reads DTGVSQNPRHKITKRGQNVTFRCDPISEHNRLYWYRQTLGQGPEFLTYFQNEAQLEKSRLLSDRFSAERPKGSFSTLEIQRTEQGDSAMYLCASSLGSAGQYFGPGTRLTVT.

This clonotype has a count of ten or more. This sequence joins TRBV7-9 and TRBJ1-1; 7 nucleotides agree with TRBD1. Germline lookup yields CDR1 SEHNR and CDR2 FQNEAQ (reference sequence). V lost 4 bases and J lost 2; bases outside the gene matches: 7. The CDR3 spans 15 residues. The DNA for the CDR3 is TGTGCCAGCAGCTGGGACAGCATCATCAACACTGAAGCTTTCTTT. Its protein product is CASSWDSIINTEAFF. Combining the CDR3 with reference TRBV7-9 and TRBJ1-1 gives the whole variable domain DTGVSQNPRHKITKRGQNVTFRCDPISEHNRLYWYRQTLGQGPEFLTYFQNEAQLEKSRLLSDRFSAERPKGSFSTLEIQRTEQGDSAMYLCASSWDSIINTEAFFGQGTRLTVV.

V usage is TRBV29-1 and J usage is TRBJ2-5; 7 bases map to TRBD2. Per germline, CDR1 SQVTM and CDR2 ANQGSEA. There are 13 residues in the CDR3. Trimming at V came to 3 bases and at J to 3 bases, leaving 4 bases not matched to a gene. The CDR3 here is CSVDPSGKETQYF. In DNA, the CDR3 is TGCAGCGTTGACCCCAGCGGGAAAGAGACCCAGTACTTC. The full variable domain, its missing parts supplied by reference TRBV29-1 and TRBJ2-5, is SAVISQKPSRDICQRGTSLTIQCQVDSQVTMMFWYRQQPGQSLTLIATANQGSEATYESGFVIDKFPISRPNLTFSTLTVSNMSPEDSSIYLCSVDPSGKETQYFGPGTRLLVL.

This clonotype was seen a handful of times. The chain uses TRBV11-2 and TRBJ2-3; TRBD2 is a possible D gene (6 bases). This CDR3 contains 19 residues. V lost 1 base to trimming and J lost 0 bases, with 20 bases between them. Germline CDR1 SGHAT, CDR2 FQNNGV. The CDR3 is CASSLVWRVSTASTDTQYF. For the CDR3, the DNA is TGTGCCAGCAGCTTAGTCTGGAGGGTCTCAACGGCCAGCACAGATACGCAGTATTTT.

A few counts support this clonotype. The CDR3, as DNA: TGCAGTGCTAGAGACCGGGGTGAGGGTGAGCCCTCCTACAATGAGCAGTTCTTC. It codes for CSARDRGEGEPSYNEQFF. The chain is built from TRBV20-1 and TRBJ2-1; weak D call: TRBD2 (5 bases). V gave up 0 bases and J gave up 0 bases, with 18 bases separating them. From germline, CDR1 is DFQATT and CDR2 SNEGSKA (reference sequence). CDR3 length equals 18 residues.

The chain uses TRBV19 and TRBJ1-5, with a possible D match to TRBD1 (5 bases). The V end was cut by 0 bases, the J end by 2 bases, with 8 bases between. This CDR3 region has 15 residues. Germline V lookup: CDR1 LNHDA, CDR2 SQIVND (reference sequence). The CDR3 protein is CASSIEGDGNQPQHF. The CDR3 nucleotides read TGTGCCAGTAGTATAGAAGGGGATGGCAATCAGCCCCAGCATTTT.

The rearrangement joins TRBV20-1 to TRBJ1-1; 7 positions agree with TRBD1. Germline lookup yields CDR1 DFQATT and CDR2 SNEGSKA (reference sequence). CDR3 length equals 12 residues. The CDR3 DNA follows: TGCAGGCAGACAGGGACGAACACTGAAGCTTTCTTT. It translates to CRQTGTNTEAFF.

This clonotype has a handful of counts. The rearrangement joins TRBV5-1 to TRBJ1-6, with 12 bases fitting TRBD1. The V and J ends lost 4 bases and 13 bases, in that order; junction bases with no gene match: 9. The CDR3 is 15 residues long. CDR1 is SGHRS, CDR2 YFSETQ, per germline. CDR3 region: CASSPQGQGARPLHF. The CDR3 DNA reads TGCGCCAGCAGCCCGCAGGGACAGGGGGCGCGGCCCCTCCACTTT.

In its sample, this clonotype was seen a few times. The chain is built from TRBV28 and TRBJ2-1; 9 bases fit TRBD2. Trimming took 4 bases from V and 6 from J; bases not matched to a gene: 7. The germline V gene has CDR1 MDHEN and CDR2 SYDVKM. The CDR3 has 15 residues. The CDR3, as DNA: TGTGCCAGCAGTTCTAGCGGGGCTCCTGCCAATGAGCAGTTCTTC. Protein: CASSSSGAPANEQFF. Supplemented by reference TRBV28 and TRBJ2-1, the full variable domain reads DVKVTQSSRYLVKRTGEKVFLECVQDMDHENMFWYRQDPGLGLRLIYFSYDVKMKEKGDIPEGYSVSREKKERFSLILESASTNQTSMYLCASSSSGAPANEQFFGPGTRLTVL.

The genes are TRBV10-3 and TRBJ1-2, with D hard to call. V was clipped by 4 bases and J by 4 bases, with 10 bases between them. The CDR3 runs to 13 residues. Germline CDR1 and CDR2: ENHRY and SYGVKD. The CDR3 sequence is CAISGNVGYGYTF. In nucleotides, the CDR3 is TGTGCCATCAGTGGGAACGTCGGCTATGGCTACACCTTC.